Sequencing of this T cell receptor beta chain was carried out in a study of shared clonotypes between healthy human individuals. Whole-study context: Sampling drew on donors who were a couple of women and three men aged 18 to 49.

Findings of the study overall: Generation probabilities of non-shared clonotypes were lower (relative to those shared by all four donors).

For this clone: Its matching antigen is unknown.

The V gene lost 1 base and the J gene lost 0 bases, with 7 bases spanning the gap. Looked up from germline, CDR1 is LNHNV and CDR2 is YYDKDF (reference sequence). The CDR3 has 15 amino acids. Using approximately 200 ng DNA, around 30,000 T cell genomes, the sorted-subset replicate PCRs were run. Using immunoSEQ multiplex PCR, the repertoire was profiled, and TCRdb retains in-frame clones only, with some absent. The sample yields some 550,000 clones, 97% seen once. The rearrangement uses TRBV15 and TRBJ1-5; the D is unclear. The TCR comes from a woman in her 30s in good health. The sequencing sample was made of naive CD4+ T cells sorted from blood. Subset: CD45RA+ positively selected. DNA of the CDR3: TGTGCCACCAGCAGAGCCAGGAGTAGCAATCAGCCCCAGCATTTT. Encoded protein: CATSRARSSNQPQHF.